One and the same sample provided the 18 T cell receptor beta chains below, sequenced in a study of blood T cell repertoires in COVID-19. Method: immunoSEQ multiplex PCR; TCRdb's copy keeps in-frame clones and lacks some. The sample holds a few hundred thousand clones, 80% to 90% seen once. The sequenced sample consisted of peripheral blood. Every receptor here comes from a man aged 35-49 years with acute or convalescent COVID-19.

This clone has only one observation. The chain is built from TRBV5-1 and TRBJ2-1; TRBD2 agrees at 8 bases. The CDR3 totals 18 residues. Per germline, CDR1 SGHRS and CDR2 YFSETQ. The V gene end was trimmed by 0 bases and the J gene end by 7 bases; junction bases not matched to a gene: 15. As DNA, the CDR3 is TGCGCCAGCAGCTTGGGGGCCCCGGGGGGGGCGAAATCTAATGAGCAGTTCTTC. The encoded protein is CASSLGAPGGAKSNEQFF.

V usage is TRBV19 and J usage is TRBJ1-5; unclear D gene. Trimming removed 0 bases from V and 7 bases from J, with 13 bases in between. The CDR3 length is 15 residues. The V gene's germline CDR1 is LNHDA and CDR2 SQIVND (reference sequence). CDR3 loop: CASSIEGGQRQPQHF. CDR3 nucleotide sequence: TGTGCCAGTAGTATAGAGGGAGGGCAAAGGCAGCCCCAGCATTTT.

This clone has a single count. The chain combines TRBV5-6 with TRBJ1-2; 7 bases are a match to TRBD1. The CDR3 runs 14 residues. Per germline, CDR1 SGHDT and CDR2 YYEEEE. The junction had 9 bases not matched to a gene; V was cut back by 5 bases and J by 5 bases. For the CDR3, the DNA is TGTGCCAGCAGACCGGGACAGCCTCTTTATGGCTACACCTTC. Residues: CASRPGQPLYGYTF.

The chain carries TRBV7-8 and TRBJ1-6, with D possibly matching TRBD1 (5 bases). With 2 bases removed from V and 6 bases from J, the gap between germline ends came to 17 bases. The CDR3 has 17 residues. Germline V gene data show CDR1 as SGHVS and CDR2 as FQNEAQ. The CDR3 reads CASSLYMGPLTNSPLHF. The CDR3, as DNA: TGTGCCAGCAGCTTATACATGGGGCCCTTAACTAATTCACCCCTCCACTTT.

This clone was detected only once. The rearrangement uses TRBV7-2 and TRBJ1-3, with TRBD1 matching 9 bases. CDR3 length: 15 amino acids. Germline-derived CDR1 and CDR2 are SGHTA and FQGNSA. Trimming removed 5 bases from V and 2 bases from J; junction bases left unmatched: 4. CDR3 nucleotides: TGTGCCAGCAGCGACACAGGGGGCGCTGGAAACACCATATATTTT. Translation gives CASSDTGGAGNTIYF.

The chain is built from TRBV13 and TRBJ1-3; D might be TRBD1 (5 bases). V was clipped by 5 bases and J by 0 bases, with 11 bases between them. CDR3 length equals 15 residues. Germline assignment: CDR1 PRHDT and CDR2 FYEKMQ (reference sequence). The chain's CDR3 is CASSKGPISGNTIYF. The CDR3 DNA follows: TGTGCCAGCAGCAAGGGGCCAATCTCTGGAAACACCATATATTTT.

The rearrangement uses TRBV19 and TRBJ1-5; D remains unclear. V dropped 6 bases and J dropped 6 bases, with 9 bases sitting between them. The V gene's germline CDR1 is LNHDA and CDR2 SQIVND (reference sequence). This CDR3 is 12 amino acids long. The CDR3 loop reads CASRVGGQPQHF. DNA for the CDR3: TGTGCCAGTAGGGTCGGAGGTCAGCCCCAGCATTTT.

This chain uses TRBV11-3 with TRBJ2-3; TRBD1 matches at 9 bases. The V and J ends lost 5 bases and 4 bases, in that order; junction bases with no gene match: 22. In germline, CDR1 is SGHNT, CDR2 YENEEA. The CDR3 spans 20 residues. CDR3 in DNA: TGTGCCAGCAGCCATACGACTTGGACAGGGGACGAGGCTCTGGCAGATACGCAGTATTTT. Its protein product is CASSHTTWTGDEALADTQYF.

The V and J genes are TRBV6-5 and TRBJ1-3; weak D call: TRBD1 (5 bases). CDR1 and CDR2 (germline): MNHEY, SVGAGI. The CDR3 runs 14 residues. The V end lost 4 bases, the J end lost 1 base, and 8 bases lay between the germline ends. CDR3 DNA: TGTGCCAGCAGTTTACAGGAATCTGGAAACACCATATATTTT. Translating gives CASSLQESGNTIYF.

The V call is TRBV27, the J call TRBJ1-4; D ambiguous. The CDR3 length is 13 residues. Between the trimmed V and J ends, which lost 3 bases and 4 bases, there was a span of 6 bases. Germline-derived CDR1 and CDR2 are MNHEY and SMNVEV (reference sequence). The CDR3 protein is CASSFYINEKLFF. The CDR3 nucleotides read TGTGCCAGCAGTTTCTATATTAATGAAAAACTGTTTTTT. Looking up the rest from reference TRBV27 and TRBJ1-4 gives the full variable domain: EAQVTQNPRYLITVTGKKLTVTCSQNMNHEYMSWYRQDPGLGLRQIYYSMNVEVTDKGDVPEGYKVSRKEKRNFPLILESPSPNQTSLYFCASSFYINEKLFFGSGTQLSVL.

With respect to this clone: The junction departs from the called germline gene at one end, perhaps through a read error. The chain combines TRBV7-7 with TRBJ2-2; D possibly corresponds to TRBD2 (6 bases). CDR1 is SSHAT and CDR2 is FNYEAQ in the germline V gene (reference sequence). There are 15 residues in the CDR3. The CDR3 DNA sequence: TGTGCTAGCAGCTTAGCGGCAGGAATTCCCGGGGAGCTGTTTTTT. It encodes CASSLAAGIPGELFF.

The V gene is TRBV7-9, the J gene TRBJ2-7; possibly TRBD1 for D (5 bases). Germline CDR1 and CDR2: SEHNR and FQNEAQ (reference sequence). V was trimmed by 4 bases and J by 0 bases, leaving 19 bases between them. The CDR3 sequence is 17 residues long. CDR3 sequence: CASSSPKGQSTSYEQYF. CDR3 nucleotides: TGTGCCAGCAGCTCTCCCAAGGGGCAGTCGACCTCCTACGAGCAGTACTTC.

The chain combines TRBV7-9 with TRBJ1-1; D is possibly TRBD1 (5 bases). The CDR3 is 12 residues long. Trimming stripped 4 bases from V and 10 bases from J, with 13 bases between. The germline gives CDR1 SEHNR, CDR2 FQNEAQ (reference sequence). In DNA form, the CDR3 reads TGTGCCAGCAGCTGGGGCGGGAGTGGAGCTTTCTTT. The encoded protein is CASSWGGSGAFF.

The chain is built from TRBV7-9 and TRBJ2-1, with D perhaps matching TRBD1 (5 bases). Germline CDR1 SEHNR, CDR2 FQNEAQ (reference sequence). This CDR3 comprises 12 residues. V lost 1 base and J 10 bases, leaving 8 bases between the germline ends. The CDR3: CASSLGAGEQFF. CDR3 nucleotide sequence: TGTGCCAGCAGCTTAGGAGCAGGGGAGCAGTTCTTC.

The chain links TRBV19 to TRBJ2-7, with D maybe TRBD1 (6 bases). Germline assignment: CDR1 LNHDA and CDR2 SQIVND (reference sequence). The CDR3 runs 13 residues. V lost 3 bases to trimming and J lost 5 bases, with 11 bases between them. CDR3 coding DNA: TGTGCCAGTAGTATCCTACAGGGCGACGAGCAGTACTTC. Its translation is CASSILQGDEQYF.

The CDR3 region has the DNA TGCGCCAGCAGCCCGACAGGGGACTATGGCTACACCTTC. It specifies CASSPTGDYGYTF. The rearrangement uses TRBV5-1 and TRBJ1-2, with TRBD1 matching over 8 bases. After removal of 4 bases from V and 3 bases from J, the junction contained 2 bases not matched to a gene. The CDR3 contains 13 residues. The germline V gene has CDR1 SGHRS and CDR2 YFSETQ.

The genes are TRBV7-3 and TRBJ1-1; 7 positions match TRBD1. Germline V gene sequence: CDR1 SGHTA, CDR2 FQGTGA. With 2 bases clipped from V and 4 bases from J, the junction kept 7 bases outside the gene matches. The CDR3 has 15 residues. Here the CDR3 DNA reads TGTGCCAGCAGCTTATCTCACGACAGGGCCACTGAAGCTTTCTTT. Protein: CASSLSHDRATEAFF.

The gene calls are TRBV3-1 (or the pseudogene TRBV3-2) and TRBJ2-5; 7 nucleotides line up with TRBD1. V lost 2 bases to trimming and J lost 0 bases; unmatched junction nucleotides: 9. The CDR3 runs to 17 residues. The germline CDR1 and CDR2 sequences are LGHDT and YNNKEL (reference sequence). The CDR3 sequence is CASSQSFPGQYQETQYF. The CDR3 DNA sequence: TGTGCCAGCAGCCAATCATTCCCGGGACAGTACCAAGAGACCCAGTACTTC.